This TCR beta chain was identified in a study of neoadjuvant nivolumab and ipilimumab in lung cancer. General study findings and limits: Only two of four nivolumab-treated tumors gained richness and clonality by surgery.

Germline CDR1 and CDR2: SEHNR and FQNEAQ (reference sequence). This CDR3 has 17 residues. J lost 7 bases, V lost 0 bases, and 9 bases had no gene match. Regarding this clone: Its specificity is unknown.

Only in-frame clones appear in the TCRdb table, and some are missing; sequencing was by immunoSEQ multiplex PCR. The table lists 25,000 to 35,000 clones, around 90% of them singletons, with 2% to 2.5% in the top ten. The chain recombines TRBV7-9 with TRBJ2-3; 11 positions agree with TRBD1. The sample in question was peripheral blood, obtained after neoadjuvant nivolumab, alone or with ipilimumab, at or shortly before surgery. This TCR came from an adult with non-small cell lung cancer. The CDR3 DNA reads TGTGCCAGCAGCTTAGCCAGCCGGGACAGGGGGAGTTATACGCAGTATTTT. Protein: CASSLASRDRGSYTQYF.